Each of the 24 T cell receptor beta chains below was sequenced from the same sample in a study of technical replicates of blood from a handful of donors. Libraries were prepared by immunoSEQ multiplex PCR; TCRdb keeps only in-frame clonotypes and omits some of them. The data contain 60,000 to 85,000 clones, 85% to 95% of them singletons. The sequencing input was T cells isolated from PBMCs. The receptors were gathered from a human donor in good health.

The rearrangement uses TRBV10-3 and TRBJ2-5, with 14 bases aligning to TRBD2. With 5 bases clipped from V and 7 bases from J, the junction kept 9 bases outside the gene matches. The CDR3 sequence is 16 residues long. Per the germline V gene, CDR1 is ENHRY and CDR2 is SYGVKD. CDR3 in amino acids: CAISIGTSGSYVTQYF. The CDR3, as DNA: TGTGCCATCAGTATAGGGACTAGCGGGAGTTATGTGACCCAGTACTTC.

The chain couples TRBV4-1 to TRBJ2-1; tentative D call: TRBD1 (6 bases). V lost 1 base, J lost 1 base, and 8 bases lay in between. In germline, CDR1 is MGHRA, CDR2 YSYEKL. This CDR3 region has 15 residues. The CDR3 here is CASSQVDSSYNEQFF. CDR3 DNA sequence: TGCGCCAGCAGCCAAGTGGACAGTTCCTACAATGAGCAGTTCTTC.

The J gene is TRBJ1-5, the V gene TRBV19; a possible D gene is TRBD1 (5 bases). Deletions cut 9 bases from V and 0 bases from J, with 9 bases between. Germline V lookup: CDR1 LNHDA, CDR2 SQIVND (reference sequence). The CDR3 is 13 residues long. The CDR3 region is CASDSYSNQPQHF. CDR3 DNA sequence: TGTGCCAGCGACAGTTATAGCAATCAGCCCCAGCATTTT.

The CDR3 bases are TGTGCCAGCAGTAGACTAGCGGGGATCACAGATACGCAGTATTTT. As protein: CASSRLAGITDTQYF. The chain employs TRBV6-5 and TRBJ2-3; 11 bases align to TRBD2. With V trimmed by 5 bases and J by 2 bases, 3 bases remained unmatched. CDR3 length: 15 amino acids. Per the germline V gene, CDR1 is MNHEY and CDR2 is SVGAGI.

This rearrangement joins TRBV5-8 to TRBJ2-3; possible D gene TRBD1, 5 bases. The CDR3 consists of 14 residues. In germline, CDR1 is SGHTS, CDR2 YDEGEE. The V end was cut by 0 bases, the J end by 4 bases, with 9 bases between. CDR3 protein: CASSLGRVSDTQYF. The DNA for the CDR3 is TGTGCCAGCAGCTTGGGCAGGGTTTCAGATACGCAGTATTTT.

The J gene is TRBJ1-3, the V gene TRBV19; no definite D call. CDR1 LNHDA and CDR2 SQIVND come from the germline V gene (reference sequence). This CDR3 has 16 residues. Trimming shortened V by 3 bases and J by 4 bases, and 16 bases separated the two germline ends. CDR3 sequence reads: CASSIPAGRTGNTIYF. The CDR3 region has the DNA TGTGCCAGTAGTATTCCTGCGGGCAGAACGGGAAACACCATATATTTT.

The chain links TRBV2 to TRBJ1-5, with TRBD1 matching 7 bases. CDR1 SNHLY and CDR2 FYNNEI come from the germline V gene. V dropped 6 bases and J dropped 1; count of bases not matched to a gene: 9. This CDR3 is built from 16 residues. In DNA form, the CDR3 reads TGTGCCAGCAGCGCACGACAGGGCAGGAGCAATCAGCCCCAGCATTTT. Encoded protein: CASSARQGRSNQPQHF.

This clone has only one observation. This chain joins TRBV7-9 and TRBJ2-5; 8 bases are a match to TRBD2. V lost 3 bases to trimming and J lost 2 bases; unmatched junction nucleotides: 2. This CDR3 comprises 14 residues. CDR1 is SEHNR and CDR2 is FQNEAQ in the germline V gene (reference sequence). The CDR3 DNA is TGTGCCAGCAGCTTGGCGGGAGGACAAGAGACCCAGTACTTC. This codes for CASSLAGGQETQYF.

The rearrangement joins TRBV29-1 to TRBJ2-3; perhaps TRBD2 as D (6 bases). V was trimmed by 3 bases and J by 4 bases, leaving 20 bases between them. The CDR3 runs to 16 residues. Germline lookup yields CDR1 SQVTM and CDR2 ANQGSEA. The CDR3 DNA is TGCAGCGTTGATTCTTTCCCCGGGACTCGGTCAGATACGCAGTATTTT. It codes for CSVDSFPGTRSDTQYF.

The chain carries TRBV29-1 and TRBJ1-5; D might be TRBD1 (5 bases). In germline, CDR1 is SQVTM, CDR2 ANQGSEA. V was pared by 6 bases and J by 4 bases, with 13 bases between. CDR3 length equals 13 residues. The CDR3 here is CSVQDGGNQPQHF. The CDR3 bases are TGCAGCGTACAGGACGGGGGGAATCAGCCCCAGCATTTT.

The chain couples TRBV19 to TRBJ2-1, with D perhaps matching TRBD2 (6 bases). The germline V gene encodes CDR1 LNHDA and CDR2 SQIVND (reference sequence). The CDR3 has 12 amino acids. Trimming shortened V by 8 bases and J by 8 bases, and 13 bases separated the two germline ends. The CDR3 here is CASGAAGYEQFF. The CDR3 DNA is TGTGCCAGTGGGGCTGCGGGGTATGAGCAGTTCTTC. The whole variable domain, filled in from reference TRBV19 and TRBJ2-1, reads DGGITQSPKYLFRKEGQNVTLSCEQNLNHDAMYWYRQDPGQGLRLIYYSQIVNDFQKGDIAEGYSVSREKKESFPLTVTSAQKNPTAFYLCASGAAGYEQFFGPGTRLTVL.

V usage is TRBV28 and J usage is TRBJ2-7, with 7 bases lining up with TRBD1. V shed 8 bases and J 2 bases; nucleotides not matched to a gene: 15. Germline CDR1 reads MDHEN; CDR2 reads SYDVKM. This CDR3 spans 16 amino acids. Here the CDR3 reads CASSDIMSGTAYEQYF. CDR3 DNA sequence: TGTGCCAGCTCGGATATTATGTCCGGGACAGCCTACGAGCAGTACTTC.

The chain links TRBV7-9 to TRBJ1-5, with 7 bases that match TRBD1. The germline CDR1 and CDR2 sequences are SEHNR and FQNEAQ (reference sequence). The CDR3 sequence is 16 residues long. Trimming removed 2 bases from V and 1 base from J; junction bases left unmatched: 5. The CDR3, as DNA: TGTGCCAGCAGCTTATTTCAGGGGGGAAGCAATCAGCCCCAGCATTTT. As protein: CASSLFQGGSNQPQHF.

The chain joins TRBV5-6 to TRBJ2-5, with 13 nucleotides matching TRBD2. Germline loops: CDR1 SGHDT, CDR2 YYEEEE. V lost 5 bases to trimming and J lost 5 bases; unmatched junction nucleotides: 6. The CDR3 is made up of 15 amino acids. CDR3 nucleotide sequence: TGTGCCAGCAGTTGGACTAGCGGGAGTCGGGAGACCCAGTACTTC. Translating it yields CASSWTSGSRETQYF.

The CDR3 loop is CASRYTGDRTYNEQFF. In DNA, the CDR3 is TGTGCCAGCAGGTATACAGGGGACCGAACCTACAATGAGCAGTTCTTC. The gene calls are TRBV7-9 and TRBJ2-1; 7 bases map to TRBD1. CDR3 size: 16 residues. With V trimmed by 6 bases and J by 2 bases, 10 bases remained unmatched. Looked up from germline, CDR1 is SEHNR and CDR2 is FQNEAQ (reference sequence).

The CDR3 DNA sequence: TGTGCCAGCCGATCAGACAGGGAAGGCGAAAAACTGTTTTTT. Translated: CASRSDREGEKLFF. This chain joins TRBV10-3 and TRBJ1-4; 7 bases are shared with TRBD1. Germline CDR1 reads ENHRY; CDR2 reads SYGVKD. The CDR3 has 14 residues. V lost 10 bases to trimming and J lost 8 bases; unmatched junction nucleotides: 13.

This chain uses TRBV19 with TRBJ1-1; TRBD1 is a possible D gene (5 bases). Trimming pared 8 bases from V and 1 base from J, leaving 14 bases between. Germline CDR1 is LNHDA and CDR2 is SQIVND (reference sequence). The CDR3 contains 14 residues. The CDR3 nucleotides are TGTGCCAGTGGGGAGGGGTACTCGAACACTGAAGCTTTCTTT. This gives the protein CASGEGYSNTEAFF.

The rearrangement uses TRBV9 and TRBJ2-3; the match to TRBD2 covers 8 bases. CDR3 size: 14 residues. The junction had 1 base not matched to a gene; V was cut back by 0 bases and J by 4 bases. Germline CDR1 SGDLS, CDR2 YYNGEE. The CDR3 protein is CASSVAGGPDTQYF. Written as DNA, the CDR3 is TGTGCCAGCAGCGTAGCGGGAGGGCCAGATACGCAGTATTTT. The full variable domain, rest sourced from reference TRBV9 and TRBJ2-3, is DSGVTQTPKHLITATGQRVTLRCSPRSGDLSVYWYQQSLDQGLQFLIQYYNGEERAKGNILERFSAQQFPDLHSELNLSSLELGDSALYFCASSVAGGPDTQYFGPGTRLTVL.

V is TRBV28 and J is TRBJ1-2; TRBD1 matches 7 bases. The CDR3 is made up of 15 amino acids. V dropped 5 bases and J dropped 8; count of bases not matched to a gene: 14. Germline V gene sequence: CDR1 MDHEN, CDR2 SYDVKM. CDR3 coding DNA: TGTGCCAGCAGTCAGGCCCCTGACAGGGCGGGGGGCTACACCTTC. Its translation: CASSQAPDRAGGYTF.

The chain carries TRBV6-5 and TRBJ2-2, with D tentatively TRBD1 (5 bases). CDR3 length: 16 residues. V was clipped by 1 base and J by 0 bases, with 9 bases between them. Germline CDR1 is MNHEY and CDR2 is SVGAGI. CDR3 protein: CASSYLTEPNTGELFF. The CDR3 coding sequence is TGTGCCAGCAGTTACTTGACAGAGCCGAACACCGGGGAGCTGTTTTTT.

This chain uses TRBV20-1 with TRBJ1-2; D is possibly TRBD1 (6 bases). This CDR3 comprises 11 residues. V gave up 1 base and J gave up 7 bases, with 7 bases separating them. Germline CDR1 DFQATT, CDR2 SNEGSKA (reference sequence). The CDR3 reads CSARGRGGYTF. The CDR3 bases are TGCAGTGCTAGAGGCAGGGGTGGCTACACCTTC.

The CDR3 region has the DNA TGTGCCAGCCAGAGCGGGAGGTCCTTGGGTACGCAGTATTTT. Translating gives CASQSGRSLGTQYF. The chain recombines TRBV6-5 with TRBJ2-3; TRBD2 agrees at 9 bases. This CDR3 region has 14 residues. Germline assignment: CDR1 MNHEY and CDR2 SVGAGI. V shed 8 bases and J 8 bases; nucleotides not matched to a gene: 11.

The chain recombines TRBV18 with TRBJ2-2; no clear D gene. CDR1 is KGHSH, CDR2 LQKENI, per germline. The CDR3 is 15 amino acids. Trimming stripped 2 bases from V and 2 bases from J, with 9 bases between. The CDR3 nucleotides are TGTGCCAGCTCACCATTCGCGGCTAACACCGGGGAGCTGTTTTTT. This gives the protein CASSPFAANTGELFF.

This clone has just one count. J is TRBJ2-7 and V is TRBV11-2, with no clear D. V was clipped by 3 bases and J by 3 bases, with 9 bases between them. The CDR3 is made up of 13 amino acids. CDR1 is SGHAT, CDR2 FQNNGV, per germline. The CDR3 region has the DNA TGTGCCAGCAGCTTTCCTAAGCTCTACGAGCAGTACTTC. It yields the protein CASSFPKLYEQYF.